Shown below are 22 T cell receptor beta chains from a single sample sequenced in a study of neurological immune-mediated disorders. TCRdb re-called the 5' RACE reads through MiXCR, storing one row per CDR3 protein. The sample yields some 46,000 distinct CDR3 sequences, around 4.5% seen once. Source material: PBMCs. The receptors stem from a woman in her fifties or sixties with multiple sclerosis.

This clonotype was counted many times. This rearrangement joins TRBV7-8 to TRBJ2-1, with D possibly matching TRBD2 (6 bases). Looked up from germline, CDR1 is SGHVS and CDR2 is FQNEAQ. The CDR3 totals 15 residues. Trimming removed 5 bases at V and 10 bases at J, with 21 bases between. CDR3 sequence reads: CASSPLGGAIGEQFF. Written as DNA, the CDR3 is TGTGCCAGCAGCCCTCTGGGGGGTGCCATTGGGGAGCAGTTCTTC. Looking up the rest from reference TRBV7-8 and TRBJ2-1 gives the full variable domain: GAGVSQSPRYKVAKRGQDVALRCDPISGHVSLFWYQQALGQGPEFLTYFQNEAQLDKSGLPSDRFFAERPEGSVSTLKIQRTQQEDSAVYLCASSPLGGAIGEQFFGPGTRLTVL.

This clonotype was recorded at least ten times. The CDR3 DNA sequence: TGTGCCAGCAGCCAAGATGTGGGCCAGCCCCAGCATTTT. This gives the protein CASSQDVGQPQHF. The rearrangement uses TRBV3-1 and TRBJ1-5, with D hard to call. Germline CDR1 LGHDT, CDR2 YNNKEL (reference sequence). This CDR3 comprises 13 residues. The V end lost 0 bases, the J end lost 7 bases, and 7 bases lay between the germline ends.

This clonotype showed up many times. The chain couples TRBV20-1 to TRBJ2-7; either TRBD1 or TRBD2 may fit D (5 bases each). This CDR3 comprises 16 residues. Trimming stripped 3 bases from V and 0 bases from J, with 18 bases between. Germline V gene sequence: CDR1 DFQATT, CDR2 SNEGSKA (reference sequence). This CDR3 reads CSARRPGTLSSYEQYF. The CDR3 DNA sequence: TGCAGTGCTAGGAGACCCGGGACGTTAAGCTCCTACGAGCAGTACTTC.

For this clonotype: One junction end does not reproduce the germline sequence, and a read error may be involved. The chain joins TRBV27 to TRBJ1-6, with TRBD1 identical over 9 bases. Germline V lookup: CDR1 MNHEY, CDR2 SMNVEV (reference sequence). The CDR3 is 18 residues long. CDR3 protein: CASSLRDRAASYNSPLNF. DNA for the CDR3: TGTGCCAGCAGTTTAAGGGACAGGGCCGCCTCCTATAATTCACCCCTCAACTTT.

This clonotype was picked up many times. The CDR3 DNA reads as TGTGCCAGCAGCCGGGGACTTTACACAGATACGCAGTATTTT. Residues: CASSRGLYTDTQYF. The chain recombines TRBV7-2 with TRBJ2-3, with D perhaps TRBD2 (6 bases). This CDR3 spans 14 amino acids. The V end was cut by 5 bases, the J end by 2 bases, with 11 bases between. Per germline, CDR1 SGHTA and CDR2 FQGNSA. The variable domain in full, completed from reference TRBV7-2 and TRBJ2-3, reads GAGVSQSPSNKVTEKGKDVELRCDPISGHTALYWYRQSLGQGLEFLIYFQGNSAPDKSGLPSDRFSAERTGGSVSTLTIQRTQQEDSAVYLCASSRGLYTDTQYFGPGTRLTVL.

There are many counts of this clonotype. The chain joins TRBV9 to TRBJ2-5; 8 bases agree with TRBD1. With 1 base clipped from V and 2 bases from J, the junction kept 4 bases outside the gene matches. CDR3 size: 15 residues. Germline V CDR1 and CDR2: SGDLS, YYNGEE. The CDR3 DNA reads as TGTGCCAGCAGCGTAACGACAGGGGAACAAGAGACCCAGTACTTC. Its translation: CASSVTTGEQETQYF.

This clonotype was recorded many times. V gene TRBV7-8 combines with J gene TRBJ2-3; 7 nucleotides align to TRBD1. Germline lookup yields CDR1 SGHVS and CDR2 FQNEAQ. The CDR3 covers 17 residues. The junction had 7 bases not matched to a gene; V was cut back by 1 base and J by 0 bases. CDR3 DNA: TGTGCCAGCAGCTTAGGCTACAGGGGTGAAAGCACAGATACGCAGTATTTT. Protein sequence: CASSLGYRGESTDTQYF. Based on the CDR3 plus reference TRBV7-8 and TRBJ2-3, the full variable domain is GAGVSQSPRYKVAKRGQDVALRCDPISGHVSLFWYQQALGQGPEFLTYFQNEAQLDKSGLPSDRFFAERPEGSVSTLKIQRTQQEDSAVYLCASSLGYRGESTDTQYFGPGTRLTVL.

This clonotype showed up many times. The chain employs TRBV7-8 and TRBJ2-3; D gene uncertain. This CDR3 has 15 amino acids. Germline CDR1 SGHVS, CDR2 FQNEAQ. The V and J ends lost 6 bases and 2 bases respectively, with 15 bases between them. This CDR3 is CASRLSGPFTDTQYF. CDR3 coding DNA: TGTGCCAGCAGATTATCCGGGCCGTTCACAGATACGCAGTATTTT.

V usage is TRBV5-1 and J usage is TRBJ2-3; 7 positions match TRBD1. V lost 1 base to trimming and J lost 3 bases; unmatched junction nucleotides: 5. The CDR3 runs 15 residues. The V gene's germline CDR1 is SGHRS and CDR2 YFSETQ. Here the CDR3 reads CASSLRAGGTDTQYF. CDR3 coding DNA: TGCGCCAGCAGCTTGAGGGCAGGGGGAACAGATACGCAGTATTTT.

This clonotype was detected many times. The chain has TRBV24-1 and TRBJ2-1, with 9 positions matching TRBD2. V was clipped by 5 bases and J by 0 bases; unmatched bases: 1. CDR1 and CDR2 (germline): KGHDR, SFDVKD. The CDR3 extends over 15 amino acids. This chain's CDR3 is CATSAAGGSYNEQFF. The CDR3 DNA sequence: TGTGCCACCAGTGCAGCGGGGGGCTCCTACAATGAGCAGTTCTTC.

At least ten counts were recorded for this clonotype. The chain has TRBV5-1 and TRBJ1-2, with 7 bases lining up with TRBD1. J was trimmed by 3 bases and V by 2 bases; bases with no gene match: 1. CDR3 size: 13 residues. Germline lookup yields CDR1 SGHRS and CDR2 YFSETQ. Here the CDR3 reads CASSFQGDYGYTF. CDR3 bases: TGCGCCAGCAGCTTTCAGGGGGACTATGGCTACACCTTC.

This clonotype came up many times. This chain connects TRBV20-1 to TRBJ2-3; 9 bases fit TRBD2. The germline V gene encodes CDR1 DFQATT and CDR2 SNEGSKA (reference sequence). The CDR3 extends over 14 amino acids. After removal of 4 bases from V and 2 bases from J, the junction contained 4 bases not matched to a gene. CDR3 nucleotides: TGCAGTGCTAAAGTAGCGGGGGACACAGATACGCAGTATTTT. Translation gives CSAKVAGDTDTQYF.

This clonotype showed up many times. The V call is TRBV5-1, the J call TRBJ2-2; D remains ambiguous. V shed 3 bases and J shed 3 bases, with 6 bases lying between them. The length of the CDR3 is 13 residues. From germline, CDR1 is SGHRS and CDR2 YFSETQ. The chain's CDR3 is CASSSKYTGELFF. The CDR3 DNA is TGCGCCAGCAGCTCCAAGTACACCGGGGAGCTGTTTTTT.

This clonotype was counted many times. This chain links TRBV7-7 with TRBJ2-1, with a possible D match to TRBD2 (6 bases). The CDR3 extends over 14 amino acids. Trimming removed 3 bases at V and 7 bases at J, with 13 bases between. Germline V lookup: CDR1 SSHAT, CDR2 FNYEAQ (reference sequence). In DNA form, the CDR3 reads TGTGCCAGCAGCTTCGGGACTCACGGGAATGAGCAGTTCTTC. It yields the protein CASSFGTHGNEQFF.

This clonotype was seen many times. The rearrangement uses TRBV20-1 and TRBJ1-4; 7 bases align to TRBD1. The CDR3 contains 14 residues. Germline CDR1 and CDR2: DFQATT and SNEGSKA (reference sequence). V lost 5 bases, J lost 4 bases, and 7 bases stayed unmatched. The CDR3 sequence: CSASYRDSNEKLFF. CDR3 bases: TGCAGTGCTTCTTACCGGGACAGTAATGAAAAACTGTTTTTT.

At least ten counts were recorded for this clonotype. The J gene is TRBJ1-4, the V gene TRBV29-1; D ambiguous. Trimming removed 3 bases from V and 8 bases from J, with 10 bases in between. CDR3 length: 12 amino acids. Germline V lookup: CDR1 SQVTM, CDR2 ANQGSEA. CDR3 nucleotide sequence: TGCAGCGTTGATTTGGGTTACGAAAAACTGTTTTTT. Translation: CSVDLGYEKLFF.

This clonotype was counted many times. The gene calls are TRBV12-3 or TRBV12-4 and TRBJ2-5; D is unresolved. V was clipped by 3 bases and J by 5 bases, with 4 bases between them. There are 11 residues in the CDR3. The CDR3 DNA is TGTGCCAGCAGTTTCGCGGAGACCCAGTACTTC. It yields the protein CASSFAETQYF.

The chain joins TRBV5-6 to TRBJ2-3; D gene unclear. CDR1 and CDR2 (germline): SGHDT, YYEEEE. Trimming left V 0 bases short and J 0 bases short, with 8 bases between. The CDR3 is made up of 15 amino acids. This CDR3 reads CASSLDTPSTDTQYF. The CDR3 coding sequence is TGTGCCAGCAGCTTGGACACCCCTAGCACAGATACGCAGTATTTT. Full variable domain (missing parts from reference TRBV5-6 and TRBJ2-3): DAGVTQSPTHLIKTRGQQVTLRCSPKSGHDTVSWYQQALGQGPQFIFQYYEEEERQRGNFPDRFSGHQFPNYSSELNVNALLLGDSALYLCASSLDTPSTDTQYFGPGTRLTVL.

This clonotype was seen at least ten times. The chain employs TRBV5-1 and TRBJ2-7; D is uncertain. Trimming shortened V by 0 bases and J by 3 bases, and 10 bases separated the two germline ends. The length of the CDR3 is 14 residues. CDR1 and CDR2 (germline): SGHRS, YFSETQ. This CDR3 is CASSLEARNYEQYF. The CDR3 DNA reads TGCGCCAGCAGCTTGGAGGCCAGGAACTACGAGCAGTACTTC.

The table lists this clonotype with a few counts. The CDR3 nucleotides are TGTGCCAGCAGCCCCCCCGGCAGCCTCACAGATACGCAGTATTTT. This encodes CASSPPGSLTDTQYF. This chain uses TRBV5-5 with TRBJ2-3; D gene unclear. Between the trimmed V and J ends, which lost 4 bases and 2 bases, there was a span of 14 bases. This CDR3 spans 15 amino acids. The germline CDR1 and CDR2 sequences are SGHKS and YYEKEE (reference sequence).

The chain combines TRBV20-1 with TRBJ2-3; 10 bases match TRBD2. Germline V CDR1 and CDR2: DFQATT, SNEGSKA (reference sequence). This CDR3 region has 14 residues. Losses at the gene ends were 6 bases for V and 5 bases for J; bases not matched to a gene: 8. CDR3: CSARGLAGEDTQYF. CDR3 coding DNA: TGCAGTGCGAGGGGTCTAGCGGGGGAAGATACGCAGTATTTT.

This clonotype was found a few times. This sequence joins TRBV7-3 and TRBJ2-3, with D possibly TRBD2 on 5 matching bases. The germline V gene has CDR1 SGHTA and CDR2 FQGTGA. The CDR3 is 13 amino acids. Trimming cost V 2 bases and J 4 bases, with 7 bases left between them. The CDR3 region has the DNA TGTGCCAGCAGCTTAGGAGGCTCAGATACGCAGTATTTT. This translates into CASSLGGSDTQYF.